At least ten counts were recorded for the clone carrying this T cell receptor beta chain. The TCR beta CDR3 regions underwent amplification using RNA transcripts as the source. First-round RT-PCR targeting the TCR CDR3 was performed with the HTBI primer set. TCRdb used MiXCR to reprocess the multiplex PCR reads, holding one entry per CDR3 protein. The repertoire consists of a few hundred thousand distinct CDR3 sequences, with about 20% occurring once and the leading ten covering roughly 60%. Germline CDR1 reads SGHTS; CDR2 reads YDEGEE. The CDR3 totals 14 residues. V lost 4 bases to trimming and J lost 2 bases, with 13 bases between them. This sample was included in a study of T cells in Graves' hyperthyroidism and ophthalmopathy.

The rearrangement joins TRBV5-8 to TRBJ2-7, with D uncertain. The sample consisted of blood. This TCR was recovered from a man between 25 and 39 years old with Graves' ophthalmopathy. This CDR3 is CASSPWLQAYEQYF. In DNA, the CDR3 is TGTGCCAGCAGCCCCTGGCTACAAGCCTACGAGCAGTACTTC.